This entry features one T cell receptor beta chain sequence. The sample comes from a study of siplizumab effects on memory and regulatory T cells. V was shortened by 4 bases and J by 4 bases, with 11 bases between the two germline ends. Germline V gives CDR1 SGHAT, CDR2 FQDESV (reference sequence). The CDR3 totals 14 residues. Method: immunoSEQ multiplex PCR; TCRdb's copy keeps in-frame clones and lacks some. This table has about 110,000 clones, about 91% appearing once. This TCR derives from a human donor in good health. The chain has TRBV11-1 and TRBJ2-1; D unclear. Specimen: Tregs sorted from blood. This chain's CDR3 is CASSSPLRYNEQFF. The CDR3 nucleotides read TGTGCCAGCAGCTCCCCCCTACGATACAATGAGCAGTTCTTC.